The rows below give T cell receptor beta chains drawn from one sample of a study of cytomegalovirus exposure and HLA in healthy donors. Clones were read by immunoSEQ multiplex PCR, and TCRdb kept only the in-frame ones, dropping some. The table lists about 200,000 clones, with about 1% in the top ten. Specimen: PBMCs. These receptors were collected from a girl aged 2 to 10 in good health and CMV-seropositive. CDR3s include the opening cysteine and the closing phenylalanine or tryptophan. The D gene is left open where the match is weak.

>TRBV11-3|.|TRBJ2-5
CASSPSGETQYF
TGTGCCAGCAGCCCCTCGGGAGAGACCCAGTACTTC
>TRBV10-3|.|TRBJ2-5
CAIRGTEETQYF
TGTGCCATCCGCGGGACAGAAGAGACCCAGTACTTC
>TRBV28|.|TRBJ2-1
CASSLWGTFNEQFF
TGTGCCAGCAGTTTATGGGGGACATTTAATGAGCAGTTCTTC
>TRBV19|TRBD1|TRBJ2-3
CASSKQGTDTQYF
TGTGCCAGTAGTAAACAGGGGACAGATACGCAGTATTTT
>TRBV27|.|TRBJ1-2
CASTKSLTEGYTF
TGTGCCAGTACTAAATCGCTTACCGAAGGCTACACCTTC
>TRBV9|TRBD2|TRBJ2-7
CASSSRTSGSIDEQYF
TGTGCCAGCAGCTCCCGGACTAGCGGGAGCATTGACGAGCAGTACTTC
>TRBV5-1|TRBD1|TRBJ2-7
CASSFDRGEGYEQYF
TGCGCCAGCAGCTTTGACAGGGGGGAGGGATACGAGCAGTACTTC
>TRBV28|TRBD1|TRBJ2-3
CASSSNTGTGRGDTQYF
TGTGCCAGCAGTAGTAATACCGGGACAGGGAGAGGAGATACGCAGTATTTT
>TRBV6-4|TRBD2|TRBJ2-7
CASSDVVSGRSCHEQYF
TGTGCCAGCAGTGACGTCGTTAGCGGGAGAAGTTGCCACGAGCAGTACTTC
>TRBV19|TRBD1|TRBJ2-1
CATRGQGENEQFF
TGTGCCACCAGAGGACAGGGGGAAAATGAGCAGTTCTTC
>TRBV7-2|.|TRBJ2-3
CASSLVVTPTDTQYF
TGTGCCAGCAGCTTGGTCGTGACTCCCACAGATACGCAGTATTTT
>TRBV7-2|.|TRBJ2-7
CASSLVTAPFGEQYF
TGTGCCAGCAGCTTAGTTACAGCACCTTTTGGCGAGCAGTACTTC
>TRBV5-6|TRBD1|TRBJ1-1
CASSWDRGTEAFF
TGTGCCAGCAGCTGGGACAGGGGCACTGAAGCTTTCTTT
>TRBV29-1|TRBD1|TRBJ2-6
CSVEVQGHRANVLTF
TGCAGCGTTGAAGTACAGGGGCACAGGGCCAACGTCCTGACTTTC
>TRBV4-1|.|TRBJ2-5
CASSHPDRREIRAPQETQYF
TGCGCCAGCAGCCATCCCGACAGGCGTGAAATAAGGGCCCCCCAAGAGACCCAGTACTTC
>TRBV6-5|.|TRBJ2-5
CASSYSTGRQTQYF
TGTGCCAGCAGTTACTCAACCGGGAGACAGACCCAGTACTTC
>TRBV29-1|.|TRBJ2-1
CSVVGGRPYNEQFF
TGCAGCGTTGTGGGAGGCCGTCCCTACAATGAGCAGTTCTTC